This passage covers 28 T cell receptor beta chains from one sample sequenced in a study of T-cell memory formation after mild COVID-19. TCRdb re-called the 5' RACE reads with MiXCR, one entry per CDR3 protein. This repertoire shows roughly 340,000 distinct CDR3 sequences, 20% to 25% found once; its top ten account for under 25%. The source material was PBMCs or a T cell subset sorted from them (not recorded which). All receptors come from a man aged 18-30 years who had mild COVID-19 (a few samples of this study predate the infection). Cell type and time point are not known.

In this sample, this clonotype turned up a few times. The CDR3 loop is CASSVPGGVGYTF. The DNA of the CDR3 is TGTGCCAGCAGCGTTCCTGGGGGGGTAGGCTACACCTTC. This chain joins TRBV11-2 and TRBJ1-2, with D maybe TRBD1 (5 bases). Trimming took off 5 bases at V and 8 bases at J, with 15 bases between the two ends. This CDR3 spans 13 amino acids. Germline assignment: CDR1 SGHAT and CDR2 FQNNGV.

The chain joins TRBV11-2 to TRBJ1-4, with 7 nucleotides matching TRBD1. V trimming: 2 bases; J trimming: 6 bases; junction bases outside the gene matches: 3. From germline, CDR1 is SGHAT and CDR2 FQNNGV. There are 14 residues in the CDR3. The CDR3 nucleotides are TGTGCCAGCAGCTTAAGGGGGCGGGATGAAAAACTGTTTTTT. It yields the protein CASSLRGRDEKLFF.

CDR3: CASSQIGGNTDTQYF. The CDR3 DNA follows: TGTGCCAGCAGTCAAATAGGGGGGAACACAGATACGCAGTATTTT. The J gene is TRBJ2-3, the V gene TRBV6-5, with D possibly being TRBD1 or TRBD2 (6 bases each). The CDR3 is made up of 15 amino acids. The germline V and J ends were trimmed by 5 bases and 2 bases, with 14 bases remaining between them. The germline V gene encodes CDR1 MNHEY and CDR2 SVGAGI.

This clonotype was seen at least ten times. J is TRBJ2-5 and V is TRBV7-2; tentatively, D is TRBD2 (6 bases). Germline CDR1 is SGHTA and CDR2 is FQGNSA. The CDR3 is 13 amino acids. V was cut by 4 bases and J by 2 bases, with 8 bases left in between. For the CDR3, the DNA is TGTGCCAGCAGCTGGCTAGCGCAAGAGACCCAGTACTTC. Translation gives CASSWLAQETQYF.

V is TRBV7-8 and J is TRBJ2-7; no definite D call. The CDR3 is 13 amino acids. Trimming took off 5 bases at V and 2 bases at J, with 10 bases between the two ends. Germline CDR1 SGHVS, CDR2 FQNEAQ. CDR3 nucleotide sequence: TGTGCCAGCAGCCACTTCCGGACCTACGAGCAGTACTTC. Translation gives CASSHFRTYEQYF.

The chain employs TRBV20-1 and TRBJ2-7; 8 bases agree with TRBD2. CDR1 and CDR2 from the germline V gene are DFQATT and SNEGSKA (reference sequence). The CDR3 has 11 amino acids. This CDR3 reads CRTQRGREQYF. The CDR3 DNA sequence: TGCAGAACACAGCGGGGGCGCGAGCAGTACTTC.

This chain connects TRBV10-1 to TRBJ2-2; 7 positions agree with TRBD1. The V gene's germline CDR1 is WNHNN and CDR2 SYGVQD (reference sequence). With V trimmed by 2 bases and J by 5 bases, 8 bases remained unmatched. The CDR3 consists of 16 residues. The CDR3 protein is CASSEGTARYTGELFF. Here the CDR3 DNA reads TGCGCCAGCAGTGAGGGGACAGCACGATATACCGGGGAGCTGTTTTTT.

The rearrangement links TRBV12-3 or TRBV12-4 to TRBJ1-2; D gene unclear. The CDR3 loop spans 12 amino acids. Trimming removed 6 bases at V and 2 bases at J, with 7 bases between. CDR3 sequence (DNA): TGTGCCAGCAGGAGAAGAAACTATGGCTACACCTTC. This translates into CASRRRNYGYTF.

Only a few counts were recorded for this clonotype. This chain links TRBV28 with TRBJ2-1; D ambiguous. Trimming pared 6 bases from V and 4 bases from J, leaving 16 bases between. The CDR3 totals 15 residues. The germline gives CDR1 MDHEN, CDR2 SYDVKM. In DNA form, the CDR3 reads TGTGCCAGCAGCTCCAGAGGTCCAGCATACAATGAGCAGTTCTTC. It translates to CASSSRGPAYNEQFF.

The chain recombines TRBV27 with TRBJ1-6; D is perhaps TRBD1 (5 bases). V was shortened by 3 bases and J by 7 bases, with 10 bases between the two germline ends. Germline CDR1 reads MNHEY; CDR2 reads SMNVEV (reference sequence). The CDR3 loop spans 14 amino acids. DNA of the CDR3: TGTGCCAGCAGTTTTTTCGGGGGAAATTCACCCCTCCACTTT. It codes for CASSFFGGNSPLHF.

This clonotype was observed a handful of times. J is TRBJ2-1 and V is TRBV5-1; 10 positions agree with TRBD2. V was pared by 6 bases and J by 7 bases, with 10 bases of the junction left unmatched. The V gene's germline CDR1 is SGHRS and CDR2 YFSETQ. The CDR3 totals 15 residues. DNA for the CDR3: TGCGCCAGCACCCTTACTAGCGGGGTCCTTAATGAGCAGTTCTTC. Translated, it gives CASTLTSGVLNEQFF. Complete variable domain (other parts from reference TRBV5-1 and TRBJ2-1): KAGVTQTPRYLIKTRGQQVTLSCSPISGHRSVSWYQQTPGQGLQFLFEYFSETQRNKGNFPGRFSGRQFSNSRSEMNVSTLELGDSALYLCASTLTSGVLNEQFFGPGTRLTVL.

The CDR3 DNA reads as TGTGCCAGCAGTCGATTCCTCAGGGACGGCCAAGAGACCCAGTACTTC. This sequence encodes CASSRFLRDGQETQYF. The chain uses TRBV27 and TRBJ2-5, with D perhaps matching TRBD1 or TRBD2 (5 bases each). Trimming removed 5 bases from V and 1 base from J, with 17 bases in between. From germline, CDR1 is MNHEY and CDR2 SMNVEV (reference sequence). The CDR3 contains 16 residues.

The V call is TRBV4-3, the J call TRBJ1-4, with 8 nucleotides matching TRBD1. V lost 0 bases to trimming and J lost 8 bases; unmatched junction nucleotides: 14. Per the germline V gene, CDR1 is LGHNA and CDR2 is YSLEER. CDR3 length: 18 residues. CDR3 DNA sequence: TGCGCCAGCAGCCAAGATATTGGGGCGGGACAGGTCGAAGAAAAACTGTTTTTT. Protein sequence: CASSQDIGAGQVEEKLFF.

This clonotype has just a few counts. This rearrangement joins TRBV9 to TRBJ2-4, with 7 bases matching TRBD2. Germline values: CDR1 SGDLS, CDR2 YYNGEE. Trimming removed 4 bases from V and 0 bases from J; junction bases left unmatched: 4. This CDR3 region has 15 residues. The CDR3 loop reads CASSPGGPAKNIQYF. The DNA for the CDR3 is TGTGCCAGCAGCCCGGGGGGTCCAGCCAAAAACATTCAGTACTTC.

The V gene is TRBV25-1, the J gene TRBJ1-1, with unresolved D. The CDR3 consists of 14 residues. The ends were cut back, 3 bases at V and 1 base at J, with 9 bases in the middle. Germline CDR1 MGHDK, CDR2 SYGVNS. The CDR3 sequence: CASSDLPGNTEAFF. The CDR3 DNA reads as TGTGCCAGCAGTGACCTCCCCGGGAACACTGAAGCTTTCTTT. Supplemented by reference TRBV25-1 and TRBJ1-1, the full variable domain reads EADIYQTPRYLVIGTGKKITLECSQTMGHDKMYWYQQDPGMELHLIHYSYGVNSTEKGDLSSESTVSRIRTEHFPLTLESARPSHTSQYLCASSDLPGNTEAFFGQGTRLTVV.

The CDR3, as DNA: TGTGCCAACCCGCTAGTAGGGACAGGACGTGAAGCTTTCTTT. Translation gives CANPLVGTGREAFF. V and J are TRBV2 and TRBJ1-1, with TRBD1 matching 8 bases. Germline-derived CDR1 and CDR2 are SNHLY and FYNNEI. The CDR3 is 14 amino acids. With 10 bases clipped from V and 7 bases from J, the junction kept 14 bases outside the gene matches. Based on the CDR3 plus reference TRBV2 and TRBJ1-1, the full variable domain is EPEVTQTPSHQVTQMGQEVILRCVPISNHLYFYWYRQILGQKVEFLVSFYNNEISEKSEIFDDQFSVERPDGSNFTLKIRSTKLEDSAMYFCANPLVGTGREAFFGQGTRLTVV.

The rearrangement uses TRBV6-5 and TRBJ2-7, with D unclear. The CDR3 totals 13 residues. The germline V gene encodes CDR1 MNHEY and CDR2 SVGAGI. Trimming cost V 2 bases and J 7 bases, with 12 bases left between them. The CDR3 protein is CASSYTSGGEQYF. As DNA, the CDR3 is TGTGCCAGCAGTTACACCTCAGGCGGAGAGCAGTACTTC.

This chain connects TRBV20-1 to TRBJ2-7, with 12 bases fitting TRBD1. CDR1 is DFQATT, CDR2 SNEGSKA, per germline (reference sequence). This CDR3 is 13 amino acids long. V dropped 5 bases and J dropped 5; count of bases not matched to a gene: 4. CDR3 DNA: TGCAGTGCTCCCGGGACAGGGGGCGACGAGCAGTACTTC. Its protein is CSAPGTGGDEQYF.

The chain is built from TRBV12-3 or TRBV12-4 and TRBJ1-5, with D perhaps TRBD1 (6 bases). This CDR3 is built from 13 residues. The germline V and J ends were trimmed by 4 bases and 6 bases, with 10 bases remaining between them. This chain's CDR3 is CASSYRVVQPQHF. The CDR3 nucleotides read TGTGCCAGCAGTTACAGGGTTGTTCAGCCCCAGCATTTT.

The rearrangement uses TRBV7-2 and TRBJ2-1; 7 nucleotides align to TRBD2. CDR1 is SGHTA and CDR2 is FQGNSA in the germline V gene. The ends lost 5 bases at V and 4 bases at J; junction bases unmatched: 8. This CDR3 comprises 15 residues. The CDR3 coding sequence is TGTGCCAGCAGCCGGGGGAGGGGCGGTTACAATGAGCAGTTCTTC. Protein sequence: CASSRGRGGYNEQFF.

V gene TRBV27 combines with J gene TRBJ2-3; D tentatively fits TRBD1 or TRBD2 (5 bases each). CDR1 is MNHEY and CDR2 is SMNVEV in the germline V gene (reference sequence). V was cut by 6 bases and J by 8 bases, with 18 bases left in between. This CDR3 has 14 amino acids. The CDR3 spells CASSRDRLWGTQYF. DNA of the CDR3: TGTGCCAGCAGCCGGGACCGACTTTGGGGTACGCAGTATTTT.

The chain employs TRBV5-1 and TRBJ1-2; tentatively, D is TRBD1 (6 bases). Trimming took 1 base from V and 0 from J, leaving 10 bases between them. The CDR3 has 15 residues. Germline assignment: CDR1 SGHRS and CDR2 YFSETQ. The CDR3, as DNA: TGCGCCAGCAGCTTGTCGGACAGTACTAACTATGGCTACACCTTC. This codes for CASSLSDSTNYGYTF.

This chain uses TRBV27 with TRBJ1-1; a possible D gene is TRBD1 (6 bases). V was cut by 5 bases and J by 0 bases, with 10 bases left in between. This CDR3 spans 14 amino acids. Germline V gives CDR1 MNHEY, CDR2 SMNVEV (reference sequence). The CDR3, as DNA: TGTGCCAGCAGTACAGGGTTCATGAACACTGAAGCTTTCTTT. Translation gives CASSTGFMNTEAFF.

The chain is built from TRBV7-8 and TRBJ1-4; tentatively, D is TRBD1 (5 bases). Germline V gives CDR1 SGHVS, CDR2 FQNEAQ. This CDR3 spans 15 amino acids. The germline V and J ends were trimmed by 5 bases and 7 bases, with 17 bases remaining between them. Here the CDR3 reads CASSPNQGPSEKLFF. DNA of the CDR3: TGTGCCAGCAGCCCTAATCAGGGACCCTCTGAAAAACTGTTTTTT.

V and J are TRBV19 and TRBJ2-3; 8 positions agree with TRBD1. Germline CDR1 LNHDA, CDR2 SQIVND (reference sequence). The V gene end was trimmed by 5 bases and the J gene end by 3 bases; junction bases not matched to a gene: 7. The CDR3 loop spans 15 amino acids. The CDR3 DNA reads as TGTGCCAGTAGTTCATCGACAGGGGTGACAGATACGCAGTATTTT. Translating gives CASSSSTGVTDTQYF.

This clonotype showed up just a few times. The chain links TRBV7-8 to TRBJ2-7; 13 bases are shared with TRBD2. V lost 3 bases to trimming and J lost 4 bases; unmatched junction nucleotides: 9. CDR3 length: 17 amino acids. Germline CDR1 and CDR2: SGHVS and FQNEAQ. The CDR3 region is CASSFGTSGDGRYEQYV. The CDR3 nucleotides are TGTGCCAGCAGCTTTGGGACTAGCGGGGACGGAAGGTACGAGCAGTACGTC.

This clonotype has more than one count but fewer than ten. The chain joins TRBV20-1 to TRBJ2-1; perhaps D is TRBD1 or TRBD2 (5 bases each). Germline loops: CDR1 DFQATT, CDR2 SNEGSKA (reference sequence). Trimming removed 2 bases from V and 9 bases from J, with 17 bases in between. The length of the CDR3 is 14 residues. The CDR3 DNA follows: TGCAGTGCTAGAAACTTCCGGGGCGATCCTGAGCAGTTCTTC. The encoded protein is CSARNFRGDPEQFF.

This clonotype came up once. V gene TRBV5-1 combines with J gene TRBJ1-2, with D possibly matching TRBD1 (6 bases). This CDR3 is 15 amino acids long. The germline V gene has CDR1 SGHRS and CDR2 YFSETQ. The ends were cut back, 9 bases at V and 3 bases at J, with 21 bases in the middle. CDR3 residues: CATREATGNYYGYTF. The CDR3 nucleotides read TGCGCCACCCGGGAAGCTACAGGGAATTACTATGGCTACACCTTC. Based on the CDR3 plus reference TRBV5-1 and TRBJ1-2, the full variable domain is KAGVTQTPRYLIKTRGQQVTLSCSPISGHRSVSWYQQTPGQGLQFLFEYFSETQRNKGNFPGRFSGRQFSNSRSEMNVSTLELGDSALYLCATREATGNYYGYTFGSGTRLTVV.